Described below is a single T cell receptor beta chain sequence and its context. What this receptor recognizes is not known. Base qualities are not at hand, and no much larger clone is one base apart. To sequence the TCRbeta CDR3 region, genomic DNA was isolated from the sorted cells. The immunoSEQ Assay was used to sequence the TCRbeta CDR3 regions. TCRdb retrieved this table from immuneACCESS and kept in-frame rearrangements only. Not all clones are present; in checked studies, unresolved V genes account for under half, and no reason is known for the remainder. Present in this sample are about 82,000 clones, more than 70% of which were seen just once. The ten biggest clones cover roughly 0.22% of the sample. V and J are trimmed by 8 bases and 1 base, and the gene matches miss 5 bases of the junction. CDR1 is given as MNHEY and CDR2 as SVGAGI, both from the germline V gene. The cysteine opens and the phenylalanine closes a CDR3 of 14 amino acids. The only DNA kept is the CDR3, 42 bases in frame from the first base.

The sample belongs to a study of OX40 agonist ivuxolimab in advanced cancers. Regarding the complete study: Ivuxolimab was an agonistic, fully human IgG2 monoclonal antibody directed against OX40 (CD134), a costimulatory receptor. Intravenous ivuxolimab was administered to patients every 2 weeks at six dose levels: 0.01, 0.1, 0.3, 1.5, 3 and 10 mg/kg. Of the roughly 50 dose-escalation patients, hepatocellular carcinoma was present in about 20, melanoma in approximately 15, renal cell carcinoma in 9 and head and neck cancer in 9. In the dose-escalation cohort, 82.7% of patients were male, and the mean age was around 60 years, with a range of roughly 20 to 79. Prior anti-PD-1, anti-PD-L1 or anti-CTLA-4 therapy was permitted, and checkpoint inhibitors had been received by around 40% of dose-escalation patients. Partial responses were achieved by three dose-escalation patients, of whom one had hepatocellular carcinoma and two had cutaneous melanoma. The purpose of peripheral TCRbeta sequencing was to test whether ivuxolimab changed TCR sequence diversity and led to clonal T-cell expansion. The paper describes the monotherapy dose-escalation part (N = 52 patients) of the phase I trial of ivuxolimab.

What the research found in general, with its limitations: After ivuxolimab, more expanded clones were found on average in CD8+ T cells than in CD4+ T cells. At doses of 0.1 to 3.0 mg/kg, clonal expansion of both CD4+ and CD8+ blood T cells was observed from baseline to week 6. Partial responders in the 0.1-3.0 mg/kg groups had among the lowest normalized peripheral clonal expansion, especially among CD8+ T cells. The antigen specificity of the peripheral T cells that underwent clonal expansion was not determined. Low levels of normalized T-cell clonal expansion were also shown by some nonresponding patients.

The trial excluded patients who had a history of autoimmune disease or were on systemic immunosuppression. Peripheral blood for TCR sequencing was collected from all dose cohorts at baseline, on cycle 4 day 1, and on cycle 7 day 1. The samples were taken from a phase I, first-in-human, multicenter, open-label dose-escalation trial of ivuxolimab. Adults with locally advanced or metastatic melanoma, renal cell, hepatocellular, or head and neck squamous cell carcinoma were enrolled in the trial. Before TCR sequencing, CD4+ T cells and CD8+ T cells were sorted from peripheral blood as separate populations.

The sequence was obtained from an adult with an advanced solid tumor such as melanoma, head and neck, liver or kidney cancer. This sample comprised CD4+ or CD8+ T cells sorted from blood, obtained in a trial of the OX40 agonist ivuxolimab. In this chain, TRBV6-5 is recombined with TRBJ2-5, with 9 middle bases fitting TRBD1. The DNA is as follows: TGTGCCAGCCGGGGACAGGGAGGCCAAGAGACCCAGTACTTC. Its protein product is CASRGQGGQETQYF.